This T cell receptor beta chain was obtained from a study of response to subunit inactivated influenza vaccine. TCRdb reanalysed the RT-PCR reads using MiXCR and keeps one entry per CDR3 protein. The data show a few hundred thousand distinct CDR3 sequences, 21% seen once. Study-level results: Authors suggested each seasonal flu vaccination may recruit only limited numbers of new T cells.

Trimming removed 5 bases from V and 2 bases from J; junction bases left unmatched: 10. The germline CDR1 and CDR2 sequences are ENHRY and SYGVKD. The CDR3 length is 16 residues. Only a few counts were recorded for this clonotype. As yet, its antigen is unknown. This sequence was found in a man between 50 and 70 years old who received an inactivated influenza vaccine. The genes are TRBV10-3 and TRBJ1-2; 8 positions match TRBD1. This material consisted of PBMCs from blood, taken approximately 20 months after vaccination. The CDR3 DNA reads as TGTGCCATCAGTTTGGCCCACGGGACAGGAAACTATGGCTACACCTTC. Protein product: CAISLAHGTGNYGYTF.